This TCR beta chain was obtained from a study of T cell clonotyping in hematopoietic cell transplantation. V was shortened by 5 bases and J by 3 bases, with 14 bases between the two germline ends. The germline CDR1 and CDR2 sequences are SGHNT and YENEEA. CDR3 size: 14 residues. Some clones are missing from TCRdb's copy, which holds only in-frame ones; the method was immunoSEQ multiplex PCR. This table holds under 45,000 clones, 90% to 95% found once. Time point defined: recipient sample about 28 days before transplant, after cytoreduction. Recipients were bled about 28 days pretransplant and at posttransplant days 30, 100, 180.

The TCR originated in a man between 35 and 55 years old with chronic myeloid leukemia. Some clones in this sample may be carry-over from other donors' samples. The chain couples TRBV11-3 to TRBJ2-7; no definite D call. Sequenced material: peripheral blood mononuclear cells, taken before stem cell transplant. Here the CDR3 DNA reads TGTGCCAGCAGCCCATCGGGCAGACACTACGAGCAGTACTTC. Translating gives CASSPSGRHYEQYF.